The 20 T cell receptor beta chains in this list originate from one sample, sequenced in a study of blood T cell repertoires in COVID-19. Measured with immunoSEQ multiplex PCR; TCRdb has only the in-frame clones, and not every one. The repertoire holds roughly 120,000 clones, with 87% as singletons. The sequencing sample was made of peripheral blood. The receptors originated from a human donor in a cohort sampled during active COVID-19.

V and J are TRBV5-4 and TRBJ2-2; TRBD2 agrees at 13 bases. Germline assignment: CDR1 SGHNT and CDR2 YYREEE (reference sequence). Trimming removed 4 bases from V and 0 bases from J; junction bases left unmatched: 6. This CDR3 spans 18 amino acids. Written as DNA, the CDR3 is TGTGCCAGCAGCGGGGGACTAGCGGGGACAGCGAACACCGGGGAGCTGTTTTTT. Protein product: CASSGGLAGTANTGELFF. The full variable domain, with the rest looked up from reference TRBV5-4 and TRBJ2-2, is ETGVTQSPTHLIKTRGQQVTLRCSSQSGHNTVSWYQQALGQGPQFIFQYYREEENGRGNFPPRFSGLQFPNYSSELNVNALELDDSALYLCASSGGLAGTANTGELFFGEGSRLTVL.

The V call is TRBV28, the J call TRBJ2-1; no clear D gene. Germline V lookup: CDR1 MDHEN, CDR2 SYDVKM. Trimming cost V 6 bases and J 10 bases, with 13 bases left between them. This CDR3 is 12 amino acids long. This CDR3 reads CASSSLHAEQFF. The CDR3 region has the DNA TGTGCCAGCAGCTCGCTTCACGCGGAGCAGTTCTTC.

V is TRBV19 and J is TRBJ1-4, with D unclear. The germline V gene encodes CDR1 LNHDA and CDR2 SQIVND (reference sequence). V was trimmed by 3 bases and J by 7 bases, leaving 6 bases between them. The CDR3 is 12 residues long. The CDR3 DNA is TGTGCCAGTAGTATTCCTTTTGAAAAACTGTTTTTT. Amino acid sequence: CASSIPFEKLFF.

The CDR3 bases are TGCAGCGTTTACCCGCGACAGGGGGATAGTGAGCAGTTCTTC. Translation: CSVYPRQGDSEQFF. The rearrangement joins TRBV29-1 to TRBJ2-1, with 9 positions matching TRBD1. This CDR3 region has 14 residues. Trimming cost V 5 bases and J 9 bases; bases outside gene matches: 11. Germline assignment: CDR1 SQVTM and CDR2 ANQGSEA.

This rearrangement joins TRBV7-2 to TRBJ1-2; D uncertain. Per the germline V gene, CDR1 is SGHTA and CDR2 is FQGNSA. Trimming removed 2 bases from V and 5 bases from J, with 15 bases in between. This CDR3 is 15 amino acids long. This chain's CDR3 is CASSLSLEREYGYTF. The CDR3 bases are TGTGCCAGCAGCTTATCTCTAGAGCGGGAATATGGCTACACCTTC.

The CDR3 bases are TGTGCCAGCGGGTCGGAGGGGGCAGATAGAGAGACCCAGTACTTC. Translating it yields CASGSEGADRETQYF. The rearrangement links TRBV28 to TRBJ2-5, with TRBD1 as a possible D gene (7 bases). V dropped 8 bases and J dropped 4 bases, with 20 bases sitting between them. This CDR3 has 15 amino acids. Per germline, CDR1 MDHEN and CDR2 SYDVKM.

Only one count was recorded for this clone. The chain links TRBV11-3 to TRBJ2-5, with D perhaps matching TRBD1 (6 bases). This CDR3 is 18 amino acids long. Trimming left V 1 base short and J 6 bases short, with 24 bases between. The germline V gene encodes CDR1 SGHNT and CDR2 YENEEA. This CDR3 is CASSLGGVRGGQTQTQYF. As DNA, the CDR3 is TGTGCCAGCAGCTTAGGCGGAGTGAGGGGTGGACAGACCCAGACCCAGTACTTC.

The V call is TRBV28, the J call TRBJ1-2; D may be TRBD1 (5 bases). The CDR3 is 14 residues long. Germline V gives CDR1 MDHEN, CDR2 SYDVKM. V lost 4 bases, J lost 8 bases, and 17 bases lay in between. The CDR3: CASSSGTQHGGYTF. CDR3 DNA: TGTGCCAGCAGTTCCGGGACTCAGCACGGGGGCTACACCTTC.

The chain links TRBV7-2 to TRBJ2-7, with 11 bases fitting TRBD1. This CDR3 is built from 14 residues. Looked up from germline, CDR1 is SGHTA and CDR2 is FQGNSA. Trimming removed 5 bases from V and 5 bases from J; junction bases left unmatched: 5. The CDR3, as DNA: TGTGCCAGCAGCCCGGACAGGGGGCCGGACGAGCAGTACTTC. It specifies CASSPDRGPDEQYF.

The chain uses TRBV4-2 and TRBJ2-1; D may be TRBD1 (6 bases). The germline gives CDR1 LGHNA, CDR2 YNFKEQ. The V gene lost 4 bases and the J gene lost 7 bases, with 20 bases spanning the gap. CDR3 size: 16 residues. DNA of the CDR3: TGTGCCAGCAGCCTCCCCGGCCAGCAGGGGACAAATGAGCAGTTCTTC. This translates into CASSLPGQQGTNEQFF.

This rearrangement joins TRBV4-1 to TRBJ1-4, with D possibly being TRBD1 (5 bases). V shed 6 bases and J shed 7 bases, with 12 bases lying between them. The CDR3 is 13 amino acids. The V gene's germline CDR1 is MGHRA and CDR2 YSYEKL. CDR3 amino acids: CASSLRTSEKLFF. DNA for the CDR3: TGCGCCAGCAGTCTCCGGACATCTGAAAAACTGTTTTTT.

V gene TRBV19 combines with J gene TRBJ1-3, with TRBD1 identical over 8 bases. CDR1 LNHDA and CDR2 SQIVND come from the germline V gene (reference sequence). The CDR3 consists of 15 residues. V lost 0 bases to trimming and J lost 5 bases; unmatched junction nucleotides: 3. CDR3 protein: CASSIEAGGRNTIYF. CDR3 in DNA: TGTGCCAGTAGTATAGAGGCAGGGGGCAGAAACACCATATATTTT.

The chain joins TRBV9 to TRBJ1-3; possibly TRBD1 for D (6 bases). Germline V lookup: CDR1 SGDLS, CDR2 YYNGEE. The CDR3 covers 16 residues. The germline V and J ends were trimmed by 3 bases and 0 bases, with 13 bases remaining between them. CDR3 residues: CASSARQDSSGNTIYF. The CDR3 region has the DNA TGTGCCAGCAGCGCCCGTCAGGACAGCTCTGGAAACACCATATATTTT.

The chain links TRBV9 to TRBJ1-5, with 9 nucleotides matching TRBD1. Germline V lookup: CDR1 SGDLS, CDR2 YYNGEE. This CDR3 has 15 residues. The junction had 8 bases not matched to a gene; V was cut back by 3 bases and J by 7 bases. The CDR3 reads CASSEGQGHGQPQHF. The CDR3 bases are TGTGCCAGCAGCGAGGGACAGGGTCATGGGCAGCCCCAGCATTTT.

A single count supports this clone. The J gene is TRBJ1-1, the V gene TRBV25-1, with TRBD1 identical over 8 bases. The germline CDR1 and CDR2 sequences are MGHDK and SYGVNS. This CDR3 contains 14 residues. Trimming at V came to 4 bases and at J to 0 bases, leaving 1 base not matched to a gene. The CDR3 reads CASSATGVNTEAFF. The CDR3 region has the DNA TGTGCCAGCAGTGCGACAGGGGTGAACACTGAAGCTTTCTTT.

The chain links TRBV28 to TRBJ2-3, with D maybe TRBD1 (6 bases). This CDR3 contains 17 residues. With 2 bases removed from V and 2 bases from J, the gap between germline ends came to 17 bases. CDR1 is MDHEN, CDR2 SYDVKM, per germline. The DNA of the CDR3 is TGTGCCAGCAGTTTACAGGTCGGCGGACAGATCACAGATACGCAGTATTTT. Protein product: CASSLQVGGQITDTQYF. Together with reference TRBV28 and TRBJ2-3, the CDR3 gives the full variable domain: DVKVTQSSRYLVKRTGEKVFLECVQDMDHENMFWYRQDPGLGLRLIYFSYDVKMKEKGDIPEGYSVSREKKERFSLILESASTNQTSMYLCASSLQVGGQITDTQYFGPGTRLTVL.

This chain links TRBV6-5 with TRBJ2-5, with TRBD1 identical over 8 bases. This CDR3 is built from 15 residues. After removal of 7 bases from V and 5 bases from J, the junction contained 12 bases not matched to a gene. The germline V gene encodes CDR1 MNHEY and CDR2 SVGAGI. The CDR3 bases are TGTGCCAGCACCACTGCCAGGGGGCTCGGGGAGACCCAGTACTTC. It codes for CASTTARGLGETQYF.

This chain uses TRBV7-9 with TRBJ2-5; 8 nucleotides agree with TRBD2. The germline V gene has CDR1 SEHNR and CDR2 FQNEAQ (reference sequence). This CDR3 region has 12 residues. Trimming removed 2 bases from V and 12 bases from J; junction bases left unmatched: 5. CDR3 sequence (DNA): TGTGCCAGCAGCTTACCCGGGGGGGCCGAGTACTTC. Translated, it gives CASSLPGGAEYF.

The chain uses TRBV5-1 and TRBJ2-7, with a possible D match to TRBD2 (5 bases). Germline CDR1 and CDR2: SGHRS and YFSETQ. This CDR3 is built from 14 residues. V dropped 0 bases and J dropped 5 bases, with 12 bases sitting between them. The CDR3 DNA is TGCGCCAGCAGCTTGGGGCCGGGGTCAGACGAGCAGTACTTC. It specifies CASSLGPGSDEQYF.

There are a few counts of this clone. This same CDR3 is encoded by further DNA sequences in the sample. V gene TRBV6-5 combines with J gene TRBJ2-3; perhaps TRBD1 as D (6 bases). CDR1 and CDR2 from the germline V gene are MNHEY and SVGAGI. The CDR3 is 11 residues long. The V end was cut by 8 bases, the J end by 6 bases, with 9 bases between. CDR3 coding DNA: TGTGCCAGCTCGAGGGGGGATACGCAGTATTTT. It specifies CASSRGDTQYF.